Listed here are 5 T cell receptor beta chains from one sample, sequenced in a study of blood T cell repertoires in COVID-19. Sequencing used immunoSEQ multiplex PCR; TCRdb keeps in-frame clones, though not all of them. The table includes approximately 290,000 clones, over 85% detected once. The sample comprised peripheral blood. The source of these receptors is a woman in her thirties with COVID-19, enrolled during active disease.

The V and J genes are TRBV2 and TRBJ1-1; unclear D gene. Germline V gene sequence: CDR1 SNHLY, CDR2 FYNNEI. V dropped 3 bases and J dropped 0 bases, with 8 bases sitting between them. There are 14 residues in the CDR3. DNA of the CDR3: TGTGCCAGCAGTGATTCCCATTTGAACACTGAAGCTTTCTTT. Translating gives CASSDSHLNTEAFF.

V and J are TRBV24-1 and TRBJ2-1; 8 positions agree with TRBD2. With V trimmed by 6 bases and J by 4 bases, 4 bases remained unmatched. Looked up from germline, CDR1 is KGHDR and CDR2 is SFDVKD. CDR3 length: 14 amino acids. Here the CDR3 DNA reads TGTGCCACCAGTCGGGGGGGGGCGTACAATGAGCAGTTCTTC. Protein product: CATSRGGAYNEQFF.

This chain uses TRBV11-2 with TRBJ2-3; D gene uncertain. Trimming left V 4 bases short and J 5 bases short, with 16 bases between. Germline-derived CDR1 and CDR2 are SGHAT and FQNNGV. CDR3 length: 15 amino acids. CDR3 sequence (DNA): TGTGCCAGCAGCTCGACACCCAACAACAGAGATACGCAGTATTTT. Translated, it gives CASSSTPNNRDTQYF.

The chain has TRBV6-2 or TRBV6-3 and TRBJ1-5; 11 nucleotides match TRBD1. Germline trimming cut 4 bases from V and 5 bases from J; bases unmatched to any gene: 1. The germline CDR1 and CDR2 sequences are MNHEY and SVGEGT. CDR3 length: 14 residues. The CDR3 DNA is TGTGCCAGCAGTTCGGACAGGGGGCATCAGCCCCAGCATTTT. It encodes CASSSDRGHQPQHF.

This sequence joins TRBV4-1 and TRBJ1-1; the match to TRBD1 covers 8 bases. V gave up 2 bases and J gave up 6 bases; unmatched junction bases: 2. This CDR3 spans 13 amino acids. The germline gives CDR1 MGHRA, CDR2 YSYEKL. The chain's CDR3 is CASSQQGAPEAFF. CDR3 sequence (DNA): TGCGCCAGCAGCCAACAGGGGGCCCCTGAAGCTTTCTTT.